The rows below give T cell receptor beta chains drawn from one sample of a study of cytomegalovirus exposure and HLA in healthy donors. Clones were sequenced by immunoSEQ multiplex PCR, and TCRdb holds only the in-frame ones, with some missing. The table has more than 100,000 clones, around 70% seen once. Sequenced: PBMCs. The receptors were gathered from a woman between 40 and 55 years old in good health and CMV-seronegative. Both conserved end residues are part of each CDR3. D genes are given only for firm matches. Clone size is shown for a subset of rows, as once, few, many or a class of expanded clone.

V	J	size	D	CDR3	DNA
TRBV4-1	TRBJ2-7	-	TRBD2	CASSQDSGIGGGSYEQYF	TGCGCCAGCAGCCAAGACAGTGGAATTGGCGGGGGCTCCTACGAGCAGTACTTC
TRBV18	TRBJ1-3	-	-	CASWDTSGNTIYF	TGTGCCAGCTGGGACACGTCTGGAAACACCATATATTTT
TRBV6-5	TRBJ2-5	-	TRBD2	CASSRTSGNYEQYF	TGTGCCAGCTCCCGGACTAGCGGGAATTATGAGCAGTACTTC
TRBV2	TRBJ2-4	-	-	CASSRRDTKNIQYF	TGTGCCAGCAGTAGACGGGACACCAAAAACATTCAGTACTTC
TRBV5-6	TRBJ1-6	-	-	CASSSPVSPLHF	TGTGCCAGCAGCTCACCGGTTTCACCCCTCCACTTT
TRBV6-5	TRBJ2-3	-	-	CASSRDITDTQYF	TGTGCCAGCAGTCGGGACATCACAGATACGCAGTATTTT
TRBV7-6	TRBJ1-1	-	-	CASSLEPGVNTEAFF	TGTGCCAGCAGCTTAGAACCAGGGGTGAACACTGAAGCTTTCTTT
TRBV7-8	TRBJ2-2	-	TRBD1	CASSYGQGGTGELFF	TGTGCCAGCAGCTACGGACAGGGCGGCACCGGGGAGCTGTTTTTT
TRBV30	TRBJ2-1	-	TRBD2	CAWSVQTSGDYNEQFF	TGTGCCTGGAGTGTTCAAACTAGCGGAGACTACAATGAGCAGTTCTTC
TRBV19	TRBJ2-6	-	TRBD1	CASSSRQGLRGANVLTF	TGTGCCAGTAGTAGCCGACAGGGCTTGAGGGGGGCCAACGTCCTGACTTTC
TRBV11-1	TRBJ2-7	-	TRBD1	CASSPTRDRRPYEQYF	TGTGCCAGCAGCCCGACTCGGGACAGGAGACCCTACGAGCAGTACTTC
TRBV7-8	TRBJ2-2	-	TRBD1	CASRLTGAGELFF	TGTGCCAGCAGGTTGACAGGGGCCGGGGAGCTGTTTTTT
TRBV6-1	TRBJ2-3	-	-	CASSELATDTQYF	TGTGCCAGCAGTGAATTAGCGACAGATACGCAGTATTTT
TRBV27	TRBJ2-3	-	-	CASRSSDAGSDTQYF	TGTGCCAGCCGGTCCTCAGATGCGGGGTCCGATACGCAGTATTTT
TRBV18	TRBJ2-7	-	-	CASRRGTDAYEQYF	TGTGCCAGTCGCCGGGGAACTGACGCCTACGAGCAGTACTTC
TRBV10-3	TRBJ2-3	once	TRBD2	CAISGPASGDSTDTQYF	TGTGCCATCAGTGGGCCGGCTAGCGGGGATAGCACAGATACGCAGTATTTT
TRBV9	TRBJ1-6	-	-	CASSSPGGSLYNSPLHF	TGTGCCAGCAGCTCCCCGGGGGGGTCCCTTTATAATTCACCCCTCCACTTT
TRBV5-1	TRBJ1-1	once	TRBD1	CASSLRAGGNTEAFF	TGCGCCAGCAGCTTGCGTGCAGGGGGAAACACTGAAGCTTTCTTT